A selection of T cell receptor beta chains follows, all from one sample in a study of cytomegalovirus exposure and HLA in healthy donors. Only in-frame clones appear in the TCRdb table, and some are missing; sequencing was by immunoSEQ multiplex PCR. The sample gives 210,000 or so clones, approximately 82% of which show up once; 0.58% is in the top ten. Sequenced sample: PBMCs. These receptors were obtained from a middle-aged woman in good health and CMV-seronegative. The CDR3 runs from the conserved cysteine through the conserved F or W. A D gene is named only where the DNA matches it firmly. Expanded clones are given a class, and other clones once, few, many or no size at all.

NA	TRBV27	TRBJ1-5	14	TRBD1	TGTGCCAGCAGTTTAAGCAGGGGGAATCAGCCCCAGCATTTT	CASSLSRGNQPQHF
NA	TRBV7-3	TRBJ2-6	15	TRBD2	TGTGCCAGCAGCCGCGGGGGGACGGGGGCCAACGTCCTGACTTTC	CASSRGGTGANVLTF
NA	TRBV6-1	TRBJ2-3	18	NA	TGTGCCAGCAGTGAAGCCAGGGGTCGGTATTCGTCCGCAGATACGCAGTATTTT	CASSEARGRYSSADTQYF
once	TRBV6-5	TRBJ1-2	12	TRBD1	TGTGCCAGTCGGGGACAGAACTATGGCTACACCTTC	CASRGQNYGYTF
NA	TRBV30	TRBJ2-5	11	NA	TGTGCCTGGAGTGACAAGGAGACCCAGTACTTC	CAWSDKETQYF
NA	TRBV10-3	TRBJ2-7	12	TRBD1	TGTGCCGCCAGGACAGGGCCGTACGAGCAGTACTTC	CAARTGPYEQYF
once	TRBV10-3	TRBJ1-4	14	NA	TGTGCCATCAGTGAGGGGGGCAGGAATGAAAAACTGTTTTTT	CAISEGGRNEKLFF
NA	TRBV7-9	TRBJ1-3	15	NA	TGTTCCAACTTCGATAGTCGCATCTCTGGAAACACCATATATTTT	CSNFDSRISGNTIYF
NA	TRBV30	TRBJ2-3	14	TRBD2	TGTGCCTGGACCGAGGGGAGGGCCGGAGGTACGCAGTATTTT	CAWTEGRAGGTQYF
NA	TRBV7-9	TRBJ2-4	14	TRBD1	TGTGCCAGCAGCTTAGCCGGACAGGGGGGCATACAGTACTTC	CASSLAGQGGIQYF
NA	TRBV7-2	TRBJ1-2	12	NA	TGTGCCAGCAGCCTATCCGAGGAAGGCTACACCTTC	CASSLSEEGYTF
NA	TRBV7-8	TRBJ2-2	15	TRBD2	TGTGCCAGCAGCTCTAGCGGGGGGATCACCGGGGAGCTGTTTTTT	CASSSSGGITGELFF
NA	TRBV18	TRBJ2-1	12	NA	TGTGCCAGCTCACCGAGGGACAATGAGCAGTTCTTC	CASSPRDNEQFF
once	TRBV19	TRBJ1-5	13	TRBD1	TGTGCCAACCGGGACAGGGAAAATCAGCCCCAGCATTTT	CANRDRENQPQHF
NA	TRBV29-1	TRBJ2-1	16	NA	TGCAGCGTTGAAGATGTGGTCAGCGGCTCCTACAATGAGCAGTTCTTC	CSVEDVVSGSYNEQFF
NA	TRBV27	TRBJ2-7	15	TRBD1	TGTGCCAGCAGTCCACAGGGGGCCCCTCTCTACGAGCAGTACTTC	CASSPQGAPLYEQYF
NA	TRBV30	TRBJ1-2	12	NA	TGTGCCTGGAGGGCCGGGGGTGAAGGCTACACCTTC	CAWRAGGEGYTF
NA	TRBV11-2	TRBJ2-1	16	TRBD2	TGTGCCAGCAGCCGAGCTAGCGGGGGGACCTACAATGAGCAGTTCTTC	CASSRASGGTYNEQFF
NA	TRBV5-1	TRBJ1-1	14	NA	TGCGCCAGCAGCTTGGGACATCTGAACACTGAAGCTTTCTTT	CASSLGHLNTEAFF
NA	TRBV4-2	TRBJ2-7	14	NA	TGTGCCAGCTCACCCAGGGGCGGTGGGTCGGAGCAGTACTTC	CASSPRGGGSEQYF
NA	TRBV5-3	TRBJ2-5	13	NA	TGTGCCAGAAGCTTTATCAGTCGAGAGACCCAGTACTTC	CARSFISRETQYF
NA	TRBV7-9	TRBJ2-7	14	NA	TGTGCCAGCAGCTTACTAGACAGGACCCACGAGCAGTACTTC	CASSLLDRTHEQYF
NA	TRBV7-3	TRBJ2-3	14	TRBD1	TGTGCCAGCAGCTTAACAGGGGGCCGGGATACGCAGTATTTT	CASSLTGGRDTQYF
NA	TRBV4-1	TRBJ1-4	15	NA	TGCGCCAGCAGCCAAGACGCAGGAACTAATGAAAAACTGTTTTTT	CASSQDAGTNEKLFF
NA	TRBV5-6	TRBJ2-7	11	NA	TGTGCCAGCAGCTGGGACACGGCAACCACTTTC	CASSWDTATTF
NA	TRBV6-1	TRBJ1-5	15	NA	TGTGCCAGCAGTGACCGCCTTAGCGGCAATCAGCCCCAGCATTTT	CASSDRLSGNQPQHF
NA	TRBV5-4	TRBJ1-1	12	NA	TGTGCCAGCAGCTTGGCGGGACTCGGAGCTTTCTTT	CASSLAGLGAFF
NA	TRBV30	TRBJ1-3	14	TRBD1	TGTGCCTGGGCTGGGGACAGCTCTGGAAGCACCATATATTTT	CAWAGDSSGSTIYF
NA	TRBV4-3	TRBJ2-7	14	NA	TGCGCCAGCAGCCAAACGGAGAGGTCCTACGAGCAGTACTTC	CASSQTERSYEQYF
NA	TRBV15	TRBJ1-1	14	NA	TGTGCCACCGGCGTGGGCACTGTACACACTGAAGCTTTCTTT	CATGVGTVHTEAFF
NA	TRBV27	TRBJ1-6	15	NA	TGTGCCAGCAGTTCGGTACAGAGCAGTGCTTCACCCCTCCACTTT	CASSSVQSSASPLHF
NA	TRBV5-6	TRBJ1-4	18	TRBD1	TGTGCCAGCAGCTACTGGACAGGGACAGTTGCAACTAATGAAAAACTGTTTTTT	CASSYWTGTVATNEKLFF
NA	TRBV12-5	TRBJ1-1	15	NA	TGTGCTAGTGGTTTGATTGGCGGCATGAACACTGAAGCTTTCTTT	CASGLIGGMNTEAFF
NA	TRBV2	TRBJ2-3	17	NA	TGTGCCAGCAGTGAAGCGAGCCCCGGGACTTCCACAGATACGCAGTATTTT	CASSEASPGTSTDTQYF